This T cell receptor beta chain was obtained from a study of tumor-infiltrating lymphocytes in oesophageal squamous cell carcinoma (dated by TCRdb to the mid-2010s). This clonotype showed up many times. Which antigen it targets is not known. Nothing much larger sits one base from this clone, and base qualities are not available. The germline V and J ends show losses of 5 bases and 6 bases respectively, and no gene match explains 11 bases of the junction. The germline V gene gives CDR1 as KGHDR and CDR2 as SFDVKD. Inclusive of the bounding cysteine and phenylalanine, the CDR3 is 16 residues long. Only the CDR3 DNA is retained, 48 bases long and in frame from the first base. Library generation was performed with PCR. Instrument used: Illumina HiSeq 2000. Using fastp at Q25 and MiXCR, TCRdb reprocessed the public reads and kept productive beta chains. Identical CDR3 proteins give one entry, which carries the most common genes and DNA. The sample data list 7,100 or so distinct CDR3 sequences, and about 15% of these were observed just once. The top ten hold about 12% of the sample.

The specimen was blood. The chain is made from TRBV24-1 and TRBJ1-5, and TRBD1 aligns with 8 junction nucleotides. This TCR derives from a male donor with esophageal squamous cell carcinoma. The sequence in DNA is TGTGCCACCAGTGGACAGGGGATAGGAGCGGGTCAGCCCCAGCATTTT. The resulting protein is CATSGQGIGAGQPQHF.